This T cell receptor beta chain was identified in a study of T-cell memory formation after mild COVID-19 (dated by TCRdb to about 2021). Context from the whole study: TCR sequence clusters from the two donors were found to be largely donor specific. In a couple of donors, T-cell clones that expanded and contracted after mild COVID-19 were tracked by sequencing TCRalpha and TCRbeta repertoires over time. The cohort comprised two young, previously healthy adult volunteers, one female and one male.

The sequencer was an Illumina NovaSeq 6000. cDNA libraries for TCRalpha and TCRbeta were prepared by 5'RACE using constant-segment primers, with sample barcodes and unique molecular identifiers added. RNA was extracted from every sample with Trizol reagent. Amplification of the libraries took two PCR steps, and the second step added a second sample barcode plus Illumina TruSeq adapters. Sequencing of libraries was performed on an Illumina NovaSeq with 2 x 150 bp paired-end reads. As for the authors' bioinformatics: Demultiplexing of reads and collapsing into UMI-guided consensus sequences were performed with migec v1.2.7. Using mixcr v2.1.11, UMI consensuses were aligned to TRA and TRB V and J templates and then assembled into clonotypes. Expanded or contracted clonotypes were those called significant by both edgeR and NoisET, with noise models trained on biological replicates. For edgeR calls, the cutoffs were a false discovery rate-adjusted p below 0.01 and a log2 fold-change threshold of 1. As an exploratory analysis of dynamics, max-normalized trajectories of the 1000 most abundant clonotypes were examined by PCA with hierarchical clustering. The CD4 or CD8 phenotype of responding clones was assigned using the separately sequenced CD4+ and CD8+ repertoires. The raw public data were reprocessed by TCRdb itself: fastp quality trimming at Q25, MiXCR clonotype calling, in-frame beta chains only. Every distinct CDR3 protein forms one entry, paired with its most common genes and DNA. V and J calls and clone size were set by TCRdb, not the authors. This sample holds roughly 410,000 distinct CDR3 sequences; 20% to 25% were observed only once. The ten most abundant clones make up 7.5% to 10% of the sample.

Reading the germline V gene (reference sequence) gives CDR1 LNHDA and CDR2 SQIVND. The CDR3 holds 12 amino acids from the cysteine to the phenylalanine. Kept here is only the CDR3 DNA, which spans 36 bases and is read in frame from base 1. Ficoll-Paque density gradient centrifugation was the method used to isolate PBMCs. Summary of the overall study and its limitations: Contracting CD4+ clones turned up mainly in the CM and EM memory subsets, whereas EMRA was where CD8+ clones were enriched. Only two mild cases were covered in the study, and larger cohorts including severe cases with pre-infection samples were considered necessary. SARS-CoV-2 specificity of the second-wave clones peaking on day 37 was not confirmed. Some responding clones were detected in pre-infection memory, which suggested that pre-existing cross-reactive memory T cells had joined the SARS-CoV-2 response. Clones contracting from day 15 to 85 had balanced CD4/CD8 phenotypes, while a second wave expanding from day 15 to 37 was biased towards CD4+.

In its sample, this clonotype was seen a few times. Its antigen has not been determined. No base quality information exists; no much larger clone differs at one position. Sequencing used PBMCs or a T cell subset sorted from them (not recorded which). The clonotype comes from an adult woman who had mild COVID-19 (a few samples of this study predate the infection). The sample titles of this study are shuffled in the database, so cell type and time point are left out; the donor was told from shared clones. This sequence uses TRBV19 and TRBJ2-7; 6 matching bases give a weak D call of TRBD2. The CDR3 sequence is CNQRAYSYEQYF. The DNA sequence is as follows: TGTAATCAGCGGGCATACTCCTACGAGCAGTACTTC.